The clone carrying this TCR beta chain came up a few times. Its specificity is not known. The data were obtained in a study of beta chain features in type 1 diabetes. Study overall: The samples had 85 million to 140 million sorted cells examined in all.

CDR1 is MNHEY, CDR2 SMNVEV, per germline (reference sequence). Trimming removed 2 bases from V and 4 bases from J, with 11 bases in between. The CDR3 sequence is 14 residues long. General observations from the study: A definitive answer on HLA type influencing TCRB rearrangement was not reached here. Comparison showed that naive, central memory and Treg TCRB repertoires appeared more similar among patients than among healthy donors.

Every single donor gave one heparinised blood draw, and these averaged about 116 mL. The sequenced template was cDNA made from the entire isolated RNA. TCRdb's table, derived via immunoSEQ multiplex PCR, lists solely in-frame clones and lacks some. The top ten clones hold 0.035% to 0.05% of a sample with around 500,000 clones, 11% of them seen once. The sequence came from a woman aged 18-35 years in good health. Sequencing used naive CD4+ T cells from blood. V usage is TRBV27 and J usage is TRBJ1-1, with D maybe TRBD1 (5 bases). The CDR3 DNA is TGTGCCAGCAGTTTAGTGGTTGGGGGCACTGAAGCTTTCTTT. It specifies CASSLVVGGTEAFF.